This TCR beta chain was sequenced during a study of immune cell composition in non-small cell lung cancer. General study results and limits: Lung squamous cell carcinoma tumours had significantly higher top 10 clone scores and productive clonality than lung adenocarcinoma. Squamous carcinomas (about 75%) more often had tumour-associated clones >0.5% than adenocarcinomas (roughly 35%). Tumour TCR-beta clonality showed no significant link to smoking pack-years. Shared sequences between tumour-reactive and dominant in vivo clones were not proven.

Only in-frame clones appear in the TCRdb table, and some are missing; sequencing was by immunoSEQ multiplex PCR. This table holds 13,000 or so clones, approximately 80% found once. This CDR3 comprises 14 residues. Germline CDR1 reads SGHRS; CDR2 reads YFSETQ. V lost 4 bases and J lost 7; bases outside the gene matches: 8. Of note for this clone: The antigen remains undetermined.

The receptor comes from a human donor with non-small cell lung cancer. The sample was lung tumor tissue. The rearrangement joins TRBV5-1 to TRBJ2-7, with 10 nucleotides matching TRBD1. The CDR3 is CASSGRDRGYEQYF. Written as DNA, the CDR3 is TGCGCCAGCAGCGGCCGGGACAGGGGATATGAGCAGTACTTC.